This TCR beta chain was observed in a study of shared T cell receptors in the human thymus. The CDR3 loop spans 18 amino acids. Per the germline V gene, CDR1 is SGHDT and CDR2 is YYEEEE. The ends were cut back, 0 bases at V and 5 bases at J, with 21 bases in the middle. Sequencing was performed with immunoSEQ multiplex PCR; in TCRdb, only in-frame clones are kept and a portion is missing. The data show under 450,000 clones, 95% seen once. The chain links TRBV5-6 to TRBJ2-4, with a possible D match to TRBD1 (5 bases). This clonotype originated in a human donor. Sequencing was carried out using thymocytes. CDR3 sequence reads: CASSLGGPIGSWENIQYF. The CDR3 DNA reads TGTGCCAGCAGCTTGGGGGGCCCTATCGGGTCCTGGGAAAACATTCAGTACTTC.